The sequence of this T cell receptor beta chain was determined in a study of blood T cell repertoires in COVID-19 (dated by TCRdb to between 2020 and 2021). The study in broad terms: Collaborator samples came from the United States, Italy and Spain and covered acute and convalescent phases of COVID-19. Where HLA class I and class II types were available, the types were taken from metadata supplied by the sample provider, not from assay-based typing. A de-identified subject ID, COVID-19 status, age in years and sex were almost always included in the sample metadata. The repertoires were released in a freely available public database meant as a resource for research on the immune response to SARS-CoV-2. The dataset comprised deeply sampled blood TCRbeta repertoires from subjects exposed to, actively infected with, or recovered from COVID-19. The prospective study material was composed of cDNA or gDNA derived from T cells, B-cell-depleted T cells, or PBMCs. Samples were obtained from the ongoing ImmuneRACE study (first 160 participants) and from 1,000 to 1,500 subjects provided by 6 global collaborators. Study-wide findings and limitations: Clinical and demographic metadata were provided uncurated, with the amount varying by source and participant.

This clone showed up just once. Its antigen has not been determined. It has no much larger one-base neighbor in the sample; base qualities were not kept. CDR1 and CDR2 were assigned from the germline V gene (reference sequence) as SGHAT and FQDESV. The CDR3 starts with the cysteine, ends with the phenylalanine, and has 15 residues. The CDR3 DNA has 45 bases and is translated from base 1. The germline ends are 12 bases apart after V is trimmed by 1 base and J by 8 bases. Participants in the prospective study were aged roughly 18 to 89 years, lived in about two dozen United States geographic areas, and enrolled through a virtual design. In the prospective study, participants were assigned to cohorts based on the clinical history participants reported in a screening survey and a study questionnaire. Exposed participants had been in contact, within 2 weeks of entering the study, with a person who had a PCR-confirmed or clinician-diagnosed case of COVID-19. Each participant in the prospective study had whole blood, serum and a nasopharyngeal or oropharyngeal swab collected by mobile phlebotomists. Over a roughly 2-month period, participants in the prospective study had the option of providing additional blood draws and questionnaires. Before DNA extraction, prospective study blood samples were shipped either frozen or at room temperature.

TCRbeta CDR3 regions were amplified from genomic DNA by means of the immunoSEQ Assay, a bias-controlled multiplex PCR. Under the source paper's analysis protocol: The number of nucleated cells in each sample was estimated from the amplification of reference gene primers within the assay. To quantify the absolute abundance of each unique TCRbeta CDR3 rearrangement, sequence reads were collapsed and filtered. Productive Simpson clonality was computed per sample as the square root of Simpson's diversity index over productive rearrangements. TCRdb carries this immuneACCESS record with in-frame sequences only. Its versions omit some clonotypes, under half of them owing to an unresolved V gene in the studies checked, with the rest unexplained. V, J and clone size derive from that table, while D and trimming were established from the DNA sequence. Recorded for this sample are roughly 400,000 clones; 88% of them occurred a single time. Of the sample, 1.4% falls within the top ten clones.

The TCR comes from a woman aged 18-29 years who had been exposed to COVID-19. The specimen sequenced was PBMCs or T cells enriched from blood (not recorded which). Recombination connected TRBV11-1 to TRBJ1-6; no D gene is confidently identified. The DNA reads as follows: TGTGCCAGCAGCTTAGGGGGATCCGGGGATTCACCCCTCCACTTT. Its protein reads: CASSLGGSGDSPLHF.